Following are 29 T cell receptor beta chains from one sample sequenced in a study of CD8+CD57+ T cells in acquired aplastic anemia listed by TCRdb under 2018. Flow cytometry had shown CD8+CD57+ cell expansion in the patients selected for sequencing. TCRdb records Illumina HiSeq 2000 as the sequencer. Profiling of TCR beta VDJ combinations and CDR3 sequences used genomic DNA as the template. TCRdb itself trimmed the public reads at Q25 with fastp, ran MiXCR and retained productive beta chains. Each entry merges the rows of one CDR3 protein and shows their most common DNA and genes. Here the sample has some 200,000 distinct CDR3 sequences; approximately 48% occur a single time. The top ten hold around 2% of the sample. The sample was sorted CD4+, CD8+, or CD8+CD57+ T cells (not recorded which) from PBMCs. The receptors derive from a human donor with aplastic anemia.

This sequence joins TRBV7-7 and TRBJ1-5; D might be TRBD1 (6 bases). V shed 1 base and J shed 4 bases, with 11 bases lying between them. Germline V gene lookup returns CDR1 SSHAT and CDR2 FNYEAQ (reference sequence). The CDR3 sequence is 15 residues long. DNA of the CDR3: TGTGCCAGCAGCTTAGTCGGAGGGGGGAATCAGCCCCAGCATTTT. It is translated as CASSLVGGGNQPQHF.

Here the CDR3 reads CSAPTPGQGYNEQFF. CDR3 nucleotides: TGCAGTGCCCCGACCCCGGGACAGGGCTACAATGAGCAGTTCTTC. The chain combines TRBV20-1 with TRBJ2-1; 9 nucleotides agree with TRBD1. CDR1 is DFQATT and CDR2 is SNEGSKA in the germline V gene (reference sequence). The CDR3 contains 15 residues. Trimming took 6 bases from V and 3 from J; bases not matched to a gene: 9.

The chain joins TRBV5-6 to TRBJ2-3; possibly TRBD2 for D (6 bases). The CDR3 is 17 amino acids. Germline CDR1 and CDR2: SGHDT and YYEEEE. With 4 bases removed from V and 0 bases from J, the gap between germline ends came to 18 bases. CDR3 in amino acids: CASSPGLAYSSTDTQYF. The CDR3 bases are TGTGCCAGCAGCCCGGGGCTAGCGTACTCTAGCACAGATACGCAGTATTTT.

The J gene is TRBJ1-2, the V gene TRBV4-1; 8 bases are a match to TRBD1. CDR1 is MGHRA and CDR2 is YSYEKL in the germline V gene. V lost 1 base and J lost 4; bases outside the gene matches: 5. This CDR3 is built from 15 residues. Written as DNA, the CDR3 is TGCGCCAGCAGCCAAGTACAGGGGGAAGGCTATGGCTACACCTTC. It codes for CASSQVQGEGYGYTF.

This clonotype was seen repeatedly, ten times or more. This chain links TRBV7-6 with TRBJ2-2; TRBD2 aligns across 11 bases. Trimming removed 3 bases from V and 6 bases from J; junction bases left unmatched: 6. CDR1 SGHVS and CDR2 FNYEAQ come from the germline V gene. The CDR3 sequence is 16 residues long. CDR3 nucleotide sequence: TGTGCCAGCAGCTTTAGCGGGGGGGTCCGTGCCGGGGAGCTGTTTTTT. Amino acids: CASSFSGGVRAGELFF.

The chain carries TRBV6-1 and TRBJ2-5; TRBD1 agrees at 10 bases. Germline V lookup: CDR1 MNHNS, CDR2 SASEGT. V was pared by 6 bases and J by 5 bases, with 6 bases of the junction left unmatched. CDR3 length: 14 residues. In nucleotides, the CDR3 is TGTGCCAGCAGCCGACCGGGACAGGGGGAGACCCAGTACTTC. Its protein product is CASSRPGQGETQYF.

The rearrangement uses TRBV2 and TRBJ1-5; D is perhaps TRBD1 (5 bases). This CDR3 has 14 residues. Trimming cost V 6 bases and J 0 bases, with 9 bases left between them. CDR1 and CDR2 from the germline V gene are SNHLY and FYNNEI. The CDR3 region is CASRDIYSNQPQHF. For the CDR3, the DNA is TGTGCCAGCAGGGACATTTATAGCAATCAGCCCCAGCATTTT.

Concerning this clonotype itself: A read error is possible here, since a much larger clone lies one base away. The V call is TRBV11-2, the J call TRBJ2-2; TRBD1 might be the D (6 bases). The CDR3 is 14 residues long. Germline CDR1 reads SGHAT; CDR2 reads FQNNGV. CDR3 sequence: CASRKPRDTRELFF. The DNA for the CDR3 is TGTGCCAGCAGAAAGCCCAGGGACACCAGGGAGCTGTTTTTT.

The chain links TRBV10-2 to TRBJ2-2, with 9 bases aligning to TRBD2. This CDR3 contains 16 residues. Germline CDR1 and CDR2: WSHSY and SAAADI. V gave up 7 bases and J gave up 4 bases; unmatched junction bases: 10. The CDR3 region is CASKRGAGWITGELFF. The CDR3, as DNA: TGCGCCAGCAAGCGGGGGGCAGGGTGGATCACCGGGGAGCTGTTTTTT.

This clonotype came up a few times. The rearrangement links TRBV18 to TRBJ2-3, with 7 positions matching TRBD2. V shed 6 bases and J 1 base; nucleotides not matched to a gene: 13. CDR3 length: 17 residues. Germline loops: CDR1 KGHSH, CDR2 LQKENI. CDR3 DNA sequence: TGTGCCAGCTCCCTCGGGCTGGCTAGCGGACGCACAGATACGCAGTATTTT. This sequence encodes CASSLGLASGRTDTQYF.

The rearrangement joins TRBV29-1 to TRBJ1-2, with D maybe TRBD1 (5 bases). Trimming removed 2 bases from V and 0 bases from J, with 10 bases in between. This CDR3 region has 14 residues. CDR1 SQVTM and CDR2 ANQGSEA come from the germline V gene. CDR3 nucleotide sequence: TGCAGCGTTGAAAGGGACGAGTCTAACTATGGCTACACCTTC. It translates to CSVERDESNYGYTF.

The CDR3 here is CASSARRTSNTEAFF. CDR3 DNA sequence: TGTGCCAGCAGTGCGCGTCGAACATCGAACACTGAAGCTTTCTTT. The J gene is TRBJ1-1, the V gene TRBV2; no clear D gene. Between the trimmed V and J ends, which lost 4 bases and 1 base, there was a span of 13 bases. The CDR3 length is 15 residues. From germline, CDR1 is SNHLY and CDR2 FYNNEI.

The V call is TRBV20-1, the J call TRBJ2-1; tentatively, D is TRBD1 (6 bases). From germline, CDR1 is DFQATT and CDR2 SNEGSKA (reference sequence). V was pared by 3 bases and J by 9 bases, with 12 bases between. The CDR3 is 12 residues long. CDR3 sequence: CSASGTTLEQFF. The CDR3, as DNA: TGCAGTGCTAGTGGGACAACACTTGAGCAGTTCTTC.

This clonotype came up a few times. This chain connects TRBV19 to TRBJ2-1; TRBD2 matches 12 bases. This CDR3 is built from 16 residues. The germline V gene encodes CDR1 LNHDA and CDR2 SQIVND (reference sequence). Trimming cost V 4 bases and J 7 bases; bases outside gene matches: 8. CDR3 coding DNA: TGTGCCAGTAGTACGTATCTAGCGGGGGGGAAAAATGAGCAGTTCTTC. It translates to CASSTYLAGGKNEQFF.

The chain uses TRBV2 and TRBJ2-7; the D gene is possibly TRBD1 (6 bases). The CDR3 loop spans 13 amino acids. V lost 4 bases, J lost 6 bases, and 13 bases lay in between. Germline V gives CDR1 SNHLY, CDR2 FYNNEI. The CDR3 loop is CASSADRVSEQYF. Here the CDR3 DNA reads TGTGCCAGCAGTGCGGACAGAGTGAGCGAGCAGTACTTC.

About this clonotype: Since no conserved phenylalanine or tryptophan closes the CDR3, a read error is the likely cause. The chain has TRBV25-1 and TRBJ1-6; D uncertain. V lost 4 bases and J lost 10, with 8 bases in between. Per the germline V gene, CDR1 is MGHDK and CDR2 is SYGVNS. The CDR3 is made up of 12 amino acids. The CDR3 region has the DNA TGTGCCAGCAGTGGATATCACTCACCCCTCCACTCT. It yields the protein CASSGYHSPLHS.

A note on this clonotype: Being one base from a much bigger clone, this may be a read error. This chain connects TRBV5-1 to TRBJ1-1; the D is unclear. The CDR3 contains 15 residues. Per germline, CDR1 SGHRS and CDR2 YFSETQ. CDR3 DNA: TGCGCCAGCAGCTTGGGCCACAATCTGAACGCTGAAGCTTTCTTT. Translating it yields CASSLGHNLNAEAFF.

This sequence joins TRBV12-3 or TRBV12-4 and TRBJ1-3; the D gene is possibly TRBD1 (5 bases). The V end was cut by 3 bases, the J end by 4 bases, with 10 bases between. The CDR3 is 14 residues long. For the CDR3, the DNA is TGTGCCAGCAGTTTCGCGGGGCGAGGAAACACCATATATTTT. Its translation is CASSFAGRGNTIYF.

This clonotype occurred many times. The chain couples TRBV7-6 to TRBJ2-7, with 9 bases identical to TRBD2. This CDR3 has 15 residues. From germline, CDR1 is SGHVS and CDR2 FNYEAQ. The trim removed 1 base at V and 4 bases at J, leaving 5 bases unmatched. The CDR3 is CASSLGVSGGYEQYF. CDR3 in DNA: TGTGCCAGCAGCTTAGGTGTTAGCGGGGGTTACGAGCAGTACTTC.

This clonotype has a count of ten or more. The genes are TRBV6-1 and TRBJ1-3; TRBD1 might be the D (6 bases). This CDR3 comprises 16 residues. The germline V gene has CDR1 MNHNS and CDR2 SASEGT. V was trimmed by 6 bases and J by 0 bases, leaving 15 bases between them. Written as DNA, the CDR3 is TGTGCCAGCAGGGAGACAGGCACCTTCTCTGGAAACACCATATATTTT. Its translation is CASRETGTFSGNTIYF.

This clonotype was picked up a small number of times. The chain has TRBV30 and TRBJ1-3; perhaps TRBD1 as D (5 bases). The germline V gene has CDR1 GTSNPN and CDR2 SVGIG (reference sequence). This CDR3 has 15 amino acids. V shed 3 bases and J shed 5 bases, with 17 bases lying between them. CDR3 in amino acids: CAWRPPGGGRNTIYF. The DNA of the CDR3 is TGTGCCTGGAGGCCCCCCGGGGGAGGCCGAAACACCATATATTTT.

This clonotype was counted ten times or more. The chain has TRBV19 and TRBJ2-7, with 8 bases identical to TRBD1. V shed 7 bases, J shed 5 bases, and the junction held 16 bases outside the gene matches. Germline values: CDR1 LNHDA, CDR2 SQIVND (reference sequence). This CDR3 has 16 residues. Here the CDR3 reads CASTQAGGTGWNEQYF. The CDR3 DNA follows: TGTGCCAGTACCCAAGCGGGCGGGACAGGTTGGAACGAGCAGTACTTC.

V and J are TRBV25-1 and TRBJ2-3; no clear D. Per germline, CDR1 MGHDK and CDR2 SYGVNS. The ends were cut back, 1 base at V and 6 bases at J, with 17 bases in the middle. The length of the CDR3 is 16 residues. CDR3 coding DNA: TGTGCCAGCAGTGAATGGGCGGACGCGGATGGGGATACGCAGTATTTT. Amino acid sequence: CASSEWADADGDTQYF.

The genes are TRBV10-3 and TRBJ2-5, with TRBD2 identical over 12 bases. The J segment lost 5 bases and the V segment lost 2 bases, leaving 15 bases of the junction unmatched. The CDR3 sequence is 19 residues long. Germline loops: CDR1 ENHRY, CDR2 SYGVKD. Here the CDR3 DNA reads TGTGCCATCAGTGAGGGGACAGGGTGTCTAGCGGGGGGGGCGGAGACCCAGTACTTC. This encodes CAISEGTGCLAGGAETQYF.

This clonotype was picked up many times. The chain joins TRBV18 to TRBJ1-2; D might be TRBD1 (5 bases). CDR3 size: 14 residues. V lost 3 bases, J lost 8 bases, and 16 bases lay in between. Germline CDR1 KGHSH, CDR2 LQKENI. In DNA form, the CDR3 reads TGTGCCAGCTCACCTGGACCCCCACAGGTCGGCTACACCTTC. Encoded protein: CASSPGPPQVGYTF.

This clonotype was counted at least ten times. The chain couples TRBV5-6 to TRBJ1-1; D unresolved. V shed 2 bases and J shed 1 base, with 12 bases lying between them. The CDR3 extends over 15 amino acids. The V gene's germline CDR1 is SGHDT and CDR2 YYEEEE. CDR3 nucleotides: TGTGCCAGCAGCTTTGGGTTCCACGCGAACACTGAAGCTTTCTTT. It is translated as CASSFGFHANTEAFF.

This clonotype showed up many times. CDR3 nucleotide sequence: TGTGCCAGCAGCCAAGATTACGGAAGGTACGAGCAGTACTTC. Residues: CASSQDYGRYEQYF. The rearrangement joins TRBV3-1 to TRBJ2-7; D unresolved. CDR1 and CDR2 from the germline V gene are LGHDT and YNNKEL (reference sequence). V lost 0 bases to trimming and J lost 4 bases, with 10 bases between them. This CDR3 spans 14 amino acids.

This clonotype was seen repeatedly, ten times or more. The chain uses TRBV19 and TRBJ1-6, with TRBD1 identical over 7 bases. Germline V gives CDR1 LNHDA, CDR2 SQIVND (reference sequence). V dropped 5 bases and J dropped 7; count of bases not matched to a gene: 8. This CDR3 comprises 15 residues. The CDR3 sequence: CASSFPGQVNSPLHF. The CDR3 nucleotides read TGTGCCAGTAGTTTTCCAGGACAGGTGAATTCACCCCTCCACTTT.

The chain employs TRBV19 and TRBJ1-5; 9 bases are shared with TRBD1. In germline, CDR1 is LNHDA, CDR2 SQIVND (reference sequence). With 7 bases clipped from V and 5 bases from J, the junction kept 3 bases outside the gene matches. The CDR3 loop spans 13 amino acids. This chain's CDR3 is CASTDRGYQPQHF. The CDR3 region has the DNA TGTGCCAGTACGGACAGGGGTTATCAGCCCCAGCATTTT.